This T cell receptor (beta chain) was found in a study of blood T cell repertoires in COVID-19. Study-wide background: Sources were T cells, B-cell-depleted T cells, or PBMCs; the material itself was cDNA or gDNA.

Libraries were prepared by immunoSEQ multiplex PCR; TCRdb keeps only in-frame clonotypes and omits some of them. The data contain nearly 200,000 clones, around 89% of them singletons. Details on this clone: Other DNA sequences from this sample encode an identical CDR3 as well.

The clonotype originates from a woman aged 18-29 years who had recovered from COVID-19. Sequenced material: PBMCs or T cells enriched from blood (not recorded which).

The CDR3 protein is CASSYRGGYEQYF. The CDR3 DNA reads as TGTGCCAGCAGTTACAGGGGAGGATACGAGCAGTACTTC. The V gene is TRBV6-5, the J gene TRBJ2-7; D perhaps matches TRBD2 (6 bases). The ends were cut back, 2 bases at V and 4 bases at J, with 9 bases in the middle. CDR1 and CDR2 from the germline V gene are MNHEY and SVGAGI. The CDR3 covers 13 residues.